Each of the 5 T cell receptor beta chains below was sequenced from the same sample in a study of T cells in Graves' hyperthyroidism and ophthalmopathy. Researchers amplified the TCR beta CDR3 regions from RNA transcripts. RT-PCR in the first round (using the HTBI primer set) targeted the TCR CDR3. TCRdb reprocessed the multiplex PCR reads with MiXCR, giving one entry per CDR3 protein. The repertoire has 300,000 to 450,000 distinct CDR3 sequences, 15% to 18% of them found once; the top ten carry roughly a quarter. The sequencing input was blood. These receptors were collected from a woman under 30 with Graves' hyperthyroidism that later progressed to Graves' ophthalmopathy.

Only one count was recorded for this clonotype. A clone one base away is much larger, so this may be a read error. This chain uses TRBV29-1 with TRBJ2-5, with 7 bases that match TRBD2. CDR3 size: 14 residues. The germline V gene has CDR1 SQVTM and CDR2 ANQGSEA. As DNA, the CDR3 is TGCAGCGTTGAAGATGGGCGGGAGAAAGAGGCCCAGTACTTC. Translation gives CSVEDGREKEAQYF.

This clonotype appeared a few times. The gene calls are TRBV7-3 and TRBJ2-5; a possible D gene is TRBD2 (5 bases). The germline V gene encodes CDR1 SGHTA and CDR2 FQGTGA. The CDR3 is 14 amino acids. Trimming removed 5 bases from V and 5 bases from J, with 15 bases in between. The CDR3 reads CASSPHSGVETQYF. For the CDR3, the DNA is TGTGCCAGCAGCCCGCATTCCGGGGTTGAGACCCAGTACTTC. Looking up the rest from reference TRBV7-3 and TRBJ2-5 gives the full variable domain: GAGVSQTPSNKVTEKGKYVELRCDPISGHTALYWYRQSLGQGPEFLIYFQGTGAADDSGLPNDRFFAVRPEGSVSTLKIQRTERGDSAVYLCASSPHSGVETQYFGPGTRLLVL.

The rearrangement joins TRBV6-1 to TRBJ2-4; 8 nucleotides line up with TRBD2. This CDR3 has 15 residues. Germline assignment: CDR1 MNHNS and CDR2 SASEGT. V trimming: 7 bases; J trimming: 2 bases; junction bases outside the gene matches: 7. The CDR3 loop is CASIAGGASKNIQYF. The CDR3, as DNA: TGTGCCAGCATCGCGGGGGGCGCTTCCAAAAACATTCAGTACTTC.

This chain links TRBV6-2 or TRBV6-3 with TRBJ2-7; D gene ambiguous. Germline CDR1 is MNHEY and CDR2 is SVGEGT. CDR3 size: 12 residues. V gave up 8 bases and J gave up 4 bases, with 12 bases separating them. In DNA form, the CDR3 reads TGTGCCAGCGAAGGAGAAAGTTACGAGCAGTACTTC. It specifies CASEGESYEQYF.

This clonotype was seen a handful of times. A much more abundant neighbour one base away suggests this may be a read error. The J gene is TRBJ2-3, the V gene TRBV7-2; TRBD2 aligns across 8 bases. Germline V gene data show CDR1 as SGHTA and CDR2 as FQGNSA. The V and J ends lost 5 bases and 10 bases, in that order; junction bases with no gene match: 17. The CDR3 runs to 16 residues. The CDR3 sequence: CASSNGLAGSADAQYF. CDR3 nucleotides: TGTGCCAGCAGCAACGGACTAGCAGGTTCCGCCGATGCGCAGTATTTT.